This TCR beta chain came from a study of T cell responses to AZD1222 COVID-19 vaccine. Repertoires were generated with immunoSEQ multiplex PCR, while TCRdb's copy carries only in-frame clones and drops some. The sample has some 90,000 clones, 70% to 90% seen once. Trimming took 6 bases from V and 2 from J, leaving 11 bases between them. The length of the CDR3 is 14 residues. Germline-derived CDR1 and CDR2 are MNHEY and SVGAGI. This clone occurred a few times. This clonotype was obtained from an adult who received the AZD1222 COVID-19 vaccine. Sample: peripheral blood, taken 28 days after the second AZD1222 dose. This sequence joins TRBV6-5 and TRBJ1-5; TRBD1 might be the D (5 bases). CDR3 amino acids: CASRSGVGNQPQHF. CDR3 DNA sequence: TGTGCCAGCAGATCGGGGGTTGGCAATCAGCCCCAGCATTTT.